The 21 T cell receptor beta chains below were found in one sample sequenced in a study of molecular identifiers for immune sequencing clone quantification. TCRdb re-called the PCR reads through MiXCR, storing one row per CDR3 protein. This repertoire shows under 600,000 distinct CDR3 sequences, roughly a fifth found once; its top ten account for about 0.8%. The specimen sequenced was naive CD8+ T cells from blood, with Jurkat cell RNA spiked in. Subset in this sample: FACS-sorted CD8+CD4-CCR7+CD45RA+ naive T cells. The receptor source for this set is a human donor in good health. Some libraries in this study had Jurkat cell RNA spiked in.

The J gene is TRBJ2-7, the V gene TRBV19; possible D gene TRBD2, 7 bases. Germline V gene data show CDR1 as LNHDA and CDR2 as SQIVND (reference sequence). The CDR3 covers 15 residues. V lost 7 bases and J lost 3, with 19 bases in between. The CDR3 nucleotides are TGTGCCAGTACCGGGGGGACAACAGGACACTACGAGCAGTACTTC. Amino acids: CASTGGTTGHYEQYF.

This clonotype has a handful of counts. The chain has TRBV5-6 and TRBJ1-1; D call uncertain. The CDR3 runs to 15 residues. The germline gives CDR1 SGHDT, CDR2 YYEEEE. Trimming removed 0 bases at V and 2 bases at J, with 11 bases between. The chain's CDR3 is CASSLAASLNTEAFF. The CDR3 DNA follows: TGTGCCAGCAGCTTGGCCGCTAGTTTAAACACTGAAGCTTTCTTT.

In its sample, this clonotype was seen many times. The V call is TRBV6-5, the J call TRBJ2-1; the D gene is possibly TRBD1 (5 bases). The CDR3 runs 13 residues. Per the germline V gene, CDR1 is MNHEY and CDR2 is SVGAGI. Trimming stripped 3 bases from V and 6 bases from J, with 9 bases between. The DNA of the CDR3 is TGTGCCAGCAGTTATGCAGGGCCCAATGAGCAGTTCTTC. Translation gives CASSYAGPNEQFF.

Remarks on this clonotype: A read error may be the cause here, since a much bigger clone is one base away. This rearrangement joins TRBV20-1 to TRBJ2-5; TRBD2 matches 11 bases. The germline V gene encodes CDR1 DFQATT and CDR2 SNEGSKA (reference sequence). The CDR3 loop spans 13 amino acids. The CDR3 region has the DNA TGCAGTGCGAAGACTAGCGGGACGTTAAACCAGCACTTC. This codes for CSAKTSGTLNQHF.

J is TRBJ1-2 and V is TRBV27, with D tentatively TRBD1 (6 bases). V was pared by 2 bases and J by 4 bases, with 14 bases between. This CDR3 is 15 amino acids long. Germline lookup yields CDR1 MNHEY and CDR2 SMNVEV (reference sequence). The CDR3, as DNA: TGTGCCAGCAGTTTAATATTTGGCAGGGGCTATGGCTACACCTTC. It codes for CASSLIFGRGYGYTF.

This clonotype was seen a handful of times. The rearrangement links TRBV20-1 to TRBJ1-6, with 7 nucleotides matching TRBD1. V lost 0 bases to trimming and J lost 7 bases; unmatched junction nucleotides: 6. Germline V lookup: CDR1 DFQATT, CDR2 SNEGSKA (reference sequence). The CDR3 covers 15 residues. DNA for the CDR3: TGCAGTGCTAGAGACAAGACAGGGTTGAATTCACCCCTCCACTTT. As protein: CSARDKTGLNSPLHF.

The rearrangement joins TRBV4-1 to TRBJ1-2, with 8 bases aligning to TRBD1. Unmatched junction bases numbered 5, after V lost 1 base and J lost 1 base. This CDR3 comprises 16 residues. Germline CDR1 reads MGHRA; CDR2 reads YSYEKL. The CDR3 DNA is TGCGCCAGCAGCCAAGTGGGACAGGTTGATAACTATGGCTACACCTTC. Protein product: CASSQVGQVDNYGYTF.

This chain joins TRBV3-1 and TRBJ2-3; weak D call: TRBD2 (6 bases). The CDR3 extends over 16 amino acids. Trimming left V 3 bases short and J 1 base short, with 14 bases between. CDR1 LGHDT and CDR2 YNNKEL come from the germline V gene (reference sequence). In nucleotides, the CDR3 is TGTGCCAGCAGCCAGCCTCTTGGCGGGGGCACAGATACGCAGTATTTT. Translated: CASSQPLGGGTDTQYF.

This clonotype was recorded many times. The rearrangement uses TRBV4-3 and TRBJ1-6; TRBD1 is a possible D gene (5 bases). The CDR3 consists of 16 residues. V lost 1 base and J 8 bases, leaving 15 bases between the germline ends. CDR1 is LGHNA and CDR2 is YSLEER in the germline V gene. The CDR3 protein is CASSQGDQTDYSPLHF. The CDR3 DNA reads as TGCGCCAGCAGCCAAGGGGATCAGACAGATTATTCACCCCTCCACTTT.

The CDR3 loop is CASSGEQAVFSSSYEQYF. CDR3 nucleotide sequence: TGTGCCAGCTCGGGAGAGCAGGCAGTATTTTCCAGCTCCTACGAGCAGTACTTC. The chain combines TRBV12-3 or TRBV12-4 with TRBJ2-7, with D possibly matching TRBD2 (6 bases). V was trimmed by 8 bases and J by 0 bases, leaving 26 bases between them. The CDR3 extends over 18 amino acids.

In the case of this clonotype: A read error may explain this, as a much larger clone is one base away. This rearrangement joins TRBV27 to TRBJ2-7; 9 positions match TRBD1. V lost 11 bases to trimming and J lost 5 bases; unmatched junction nucleotides: 4. The CDR3 consists of 11 residues. The V gene's germline CDR1 is MNHEY and CDR2 SMNVEV (reference sequence). The CDR3 nucleotides read TGTGCCGTACAGGGGGCCCACGAGCAGTACTTC. This codes for CAVQGAHEQYF.

This clonotype was seen only once. This may be a read error, as it is one base from a much larger clone. The chain has TRBV5-1 and TRBJ2-7; either TRBD1 or TRBD2 may fit D (5 bases each). This CDR3 comprises 12 residues. Germline V lookup: CDR1 SGHRS, CDR2 YFSETQ. The CDR3 nucleotides are TGCGCCAGCGGCTTGGATGGGGGCGAGCAGTACTTC. Residues: CASGLDGGEQYF.

In the case of this clonotype: Possible read error: a much larger clone is one base away. This sequence joins TRBV25-1 and TRBJ2-3, with D maybe TRBD1 (7 bases). The CDR3 length is 15 residues. Per the germline V gene, CDR1 is MGHDK and CDR2 is SYGVNS. The CDR3 spells CASSQLALGTDTQCF. The CDR3, as DNA: TGTGCCAGCAGTCAACTAGCATTGGGGACAGATACGCAGTGTTTT.

To note about this clonotype: Possible read error: a much larger clone is one base away. V is TRBV9 and J is TRBJ2-2; 8 bases map to TRBD2. The CDR3 loop spans 15 amino acids. Germline lookup yields CDR1 SGDLS and CDR2 YYNGEE. The CDR3 here is CASSPFSGDTGELSF. CDR3 nucleotides: TGTGCCAGCAGCCCCTTTAGCGGGGACACCGGGGAGCTGTCTTTT.

This clonotype was found many times. This rearrangement joins TRBV19 to TRBJ2-7; D could derive from TRBD1 or TRBD2 (5 bases each). The V gene lost 7 bases and the J gene lost 2 bases, with 18 bases spanning the gap. The CDR3 spans 15 residues. CDR1 LNHDA and CDR2 SQIVND come from the germline V gene (reference sequence). This chain's CDR3 is CASMWSGTGTYEQYF. For the CDR3, the DNA is TGTGCCAGTATGTGGTCCGGGACGGGGACCTACGAGCAGTACTTC.

In the case of this clonotype: A read error may be the cause here, since a much bigger clone is one base away. The V gene is TRBV13, the J gene TRBJ1-2; no definite D call. From germline, CDR1 is PRHDT and CDR2 FYEKMQ (reference sequence). Trimming took off 8 bases at V and 2 bases at J, with 15 bases between the two ends. The CDR3 runs to 14 residues. This chain's CDR3 is CASCPGEGNYGYTF. Here the CDR3 DNA reads TGTGCCAGCTGCCCTGGAGAAGGGAACTATGGCTACACCTTC. The full variable domain, in which reference TRBV13 and TRBJ1-2 provide the parts outside the CDR3, is AAGVIQSPRHLIKEKRETATLKCYPIPRHDTVYWYQQGPGQDPQFLISFYEKMQSDKGSIPDRFSAQQFSDYHSELNMSSLELGDSALYFCASCPGEGNYGYTFGSGTRLTVV.

This clonotype was counted many times. The chain carries TRBV7-9 and TRBJ2-3; possibly TRBD1 or TRBD2 for D (5 bases each). Per the germline V gene, CDR1 is SEHNR and CDR2 is FQNEAQ (reference sequence). CDR3 length equals 15 residues. The V and J ends lost 6 bases and 2 bases respectively, with 15 bases between them. The DNA of the CDR3 is TGTGCCAGCAGGCCAATGGGGACGGTCACAGATACGCAGTATTTT. Translation: CASRPMGTVTDTQYF.

The sample holds many counts of this clonotype. This chain uses TRBV19 with TRBJ2-3; D call uncertain. This CDR3 region has 12 residues. From germline, CDR1 is LNHDA and CDR2 SQIVND (reference sequence). V lost 3 bases to trimming and J lost 3 bases, with 4 bases between them. CDR3 sequence reads: CASSIGTDTQYF. CDR3 nucleotides: TGTGCCAGTAGTATTGGGACAGATACGCAGTATTTT.

The chain employs TRBV11-2 and TRBJ2-1; either TRBD1 or TRBD2 may fit D (6 bases each). This CDR3 is 17 amino acids long. The V end lost 1 base, the J end lost 2 bases, and 15 bases lay between the germline ends. Per the germline V gene, CDR1 is SGHAT and CDR2 is FQNNGV. Here the CDR3 reads CASSLVVSGGPYNEQFF. DNA for the CDR3: TGTGCCAGCAGCTTAGTGGTTTCTGGGGGGCCCTACAATGAGCAGTTCTTC.

This clonotype was picked up a small number of times. V gene TRBV5-8 combines with J gene TRBJ2-3, with 13 nucleotides matching TRBD2. CDR1 and CDR2 from the germline V gene are SGHTS and YDEGEE. The CDR3 runs to 16 residues. J lost 4 bases, V lost 3 bases, and 5 bases had no gene match. The CDR3, as DNA: TGTGCCAGCAGCTCGAGGACTAGCGGGAGCGCAGATACGCAGTATTTT. Translating it yields CASSSRTSGSADTQYF.

The gene calls are TRBV6-5 and TRBJ1-3; weak D call: TRBD1 (5 bases). The CDR3 loop spans 13 amino acids. From germline, CDR1 is MNHEY and CDR2 SVGAGI. V lost 6 bases to trimming and J lost 0 bases, with 6 bases between them. The CDR3 DNA follows: TGTGCCAGCAGAGGGACCTCTGGAAACACCATATATTTT. Translated: CASRGTSGNTIYF.